Listed below are T cell receptor beta chains from one sample, sequenced in a study of cytomegalovirus exposure and HLA in healthy donors. Assay used: immunoSEQ multiplex PCR; TCRdb lists only in-frame clones, some missing. The sample holds approximately 190,000 clones, around 82% seen once. The sequenced material came from PBMCs. The receptors were gathered from a man aged 40-49 years in good health and CMV-seropositive. Both conserved end residues are trimmed from each CDR3. D genes are given only for firm matches.

TRBJ2-7,TRBV19,-,ASSIQRSYEQY
TRBJ2-7,TRBV28,-,ASSSTGGAPYEQY
TRBJ2-3,TRBV9,TRBD1,ASSGDREDGTDTQY
TRBJ1-2,TRBV6-6,-,ASSYDRPRSNYGYT
TRBJ1-2,TRBV7-6,-,ASSLEAGNNYGYT
TRBJ2-7,TRBV5-1,TRBD2,ASSLGGGYEQY
TRBJ2-1,TRBV4-3,TRBD2,ASSQAVISPRERTYNEQF
TRBJ2-3,TRBV7-2,TRBD1,ASSKRDSQVHGTQY
TRBJ2-4,TRBV5-1,-,ASSEGFVASNIQY
TRBJ1-2,TRBV19,-,ASMASNYGYT
TRBJ1-1,TRBV5-1,-,ASSLAGATDYAEAF
TRBJ1-5,TRBV28,TRBD1,ATSTRTGGIQPQH
TRBJ1-4,TRBV29-1,TRBD1,SVLGTAEKLF
TRBJ2-3,TRBV19,-,ASSIGGADTQY
TRBJ1-1,TRBV7-9,-,ASSLVGGTNTEAF
TRBJ2-1,TRBV5-5,TRBD2,ASSLVLAGSNEQF
TRBJ2-6,TRBV18,-,ASSQGQGSSGANVLT
TRBJ2-1,TRBV12-5,-,ASAPGGITPGREQF
TRBJ1-1,TRBV6-1,-,ASSEVRTVNTEAF